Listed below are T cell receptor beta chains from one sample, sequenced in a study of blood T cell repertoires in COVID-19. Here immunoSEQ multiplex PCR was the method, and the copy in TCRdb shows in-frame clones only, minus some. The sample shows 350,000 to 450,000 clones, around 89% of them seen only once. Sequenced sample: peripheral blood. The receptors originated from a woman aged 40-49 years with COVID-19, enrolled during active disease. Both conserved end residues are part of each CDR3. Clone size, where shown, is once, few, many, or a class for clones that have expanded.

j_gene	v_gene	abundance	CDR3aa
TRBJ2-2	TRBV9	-	CASSARPVSTGELFF
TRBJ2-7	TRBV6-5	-	CASRLSSGSPYEQYF
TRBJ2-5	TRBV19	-	CASSSDRGREETQYF
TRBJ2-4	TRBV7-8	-	CASSLSKNIQYF
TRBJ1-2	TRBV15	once	CATSRELWPAGSWGGYTF
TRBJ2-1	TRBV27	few	CASSEREGRNEQFF
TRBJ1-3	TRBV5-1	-	CASSPRDSGNTIYF
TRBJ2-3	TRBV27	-	CASSLFSGQGTTPKWTDTQYF
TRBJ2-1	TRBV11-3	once	CASAARLAGVNEQFF
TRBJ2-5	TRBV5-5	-	CASSSYSEETQYF
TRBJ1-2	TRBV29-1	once	CSVHTREGYTF
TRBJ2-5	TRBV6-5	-	CASSTGGETQYF
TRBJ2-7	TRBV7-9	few	CASRPRGAEQYF
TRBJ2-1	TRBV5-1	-	CASSSTYNEQFF
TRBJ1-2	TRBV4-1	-	CASSQDMNAGGYTF
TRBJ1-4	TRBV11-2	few	CASSQTGGEEKLFF
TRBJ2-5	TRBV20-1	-	CSALYVETQYF
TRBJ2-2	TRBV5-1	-	CASSGQLNTGELFF
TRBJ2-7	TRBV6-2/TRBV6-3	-	CASSYRVSMNEYSYEQYF
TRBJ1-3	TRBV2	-	CASSVSGGTGGNTIYF
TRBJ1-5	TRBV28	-	CATHKGGRDNQPQHF
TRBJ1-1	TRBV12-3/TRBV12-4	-	CASGPGQPEAFF
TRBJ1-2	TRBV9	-	CASSVGWYGDYGYTF
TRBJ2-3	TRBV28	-	CASSLGPTGADTQYF
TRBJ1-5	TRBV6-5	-	CATTQGGGPNQPQHF
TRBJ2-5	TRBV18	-	CASSPTGTVRETQYF
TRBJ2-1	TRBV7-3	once	CASSFIPLRTSGNGTEQFF
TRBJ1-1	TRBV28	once	CASSSRQVRTEAFF
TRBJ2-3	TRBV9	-	CASSVEVGGRTDTQYF
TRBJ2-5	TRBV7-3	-	CASSPGLQGQTQYF
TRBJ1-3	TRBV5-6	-	CASSAVDRGAGNTIYF
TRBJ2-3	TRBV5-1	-	CASSSGGASGGRTDTQYF
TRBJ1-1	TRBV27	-	CASSSFPVNTEAFF
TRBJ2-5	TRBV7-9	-	CASSFPGRVETQYF
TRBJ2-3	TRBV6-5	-	CASSPYAASTDTQYF
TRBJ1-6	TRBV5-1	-	CASSFREAYNSPLHF
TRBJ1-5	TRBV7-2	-	CASSFIERSQPQHF
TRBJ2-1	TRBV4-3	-	CASSPGYYNEQFF
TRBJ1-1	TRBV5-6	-	CASSLRQGTEAFF
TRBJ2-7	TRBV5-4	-	CASSLESGRSYEQYF
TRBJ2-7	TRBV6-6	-	CASSFVTGVEDEQYF
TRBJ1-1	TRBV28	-	CASSSRTGRSTEAFF
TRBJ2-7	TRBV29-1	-	CSVEMGTGKYEQYF
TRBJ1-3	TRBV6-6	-	CASSFIGASSGNTIYF
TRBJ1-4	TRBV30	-	CAWSASRDEKLFF
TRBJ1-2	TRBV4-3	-	CASSQDTTGGVWYGYTF
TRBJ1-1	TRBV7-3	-	CASSLSTVNTEAFF
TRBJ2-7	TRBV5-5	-	CASSFIGTNEQYF
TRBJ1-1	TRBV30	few	CAWSVQDSGTEAFF
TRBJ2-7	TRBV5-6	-	CASSLAYGRGYEQYF